What follows is one T cell receptor beta chain and its context. The protocol was immunoSEQ multiplex PCR, while the TCRdb copy is restricted to in-frame clones and leaves out a portion. The table has about 270,000 clones, 70% to 90% seen once; the top ten hold approximately 12%. The sample belongs to a study of blood T cell repertoires in COVID-19. Study-wide context: T cells, B-cell-depleted T cells, or PBMCs provided the cDNA or gDNA that served as material.

This CDR3 spans 16 amino acids. CDR1 is KGHSH, CDR2 LQKENI, per germline. V gave up 4 bases and J gave up 2 bases, with 16 bases separating them. The chain couples TRBV18 to TRBJ2-3; a weak D match, TRBD1 (6 bases). The source of this sequence is a woman in her twenties or thirties with COVID-19, enrolled during active disease. Sequencing was performed on peripheral blood. DNA for the CDR3: TGTGCCAGCTCACGTGCTGGGACACCACTCACAGATACGCAGTATTTT. Its translation is CASSRAGTPLTDTQYF. Complete variable domain (other parts from reference TRBV18 and TRBJ2-3): NAGVMQNPRHLVRRRGQEARLRCSPMKGHSHVYWYRQLPEEGLKFMVYLQKENIIDESGMPKERFSAEFPKEGPSILRIQQVVRGDSAAYFCASSRAGTPLTDTQYFGPGTRLTVL.